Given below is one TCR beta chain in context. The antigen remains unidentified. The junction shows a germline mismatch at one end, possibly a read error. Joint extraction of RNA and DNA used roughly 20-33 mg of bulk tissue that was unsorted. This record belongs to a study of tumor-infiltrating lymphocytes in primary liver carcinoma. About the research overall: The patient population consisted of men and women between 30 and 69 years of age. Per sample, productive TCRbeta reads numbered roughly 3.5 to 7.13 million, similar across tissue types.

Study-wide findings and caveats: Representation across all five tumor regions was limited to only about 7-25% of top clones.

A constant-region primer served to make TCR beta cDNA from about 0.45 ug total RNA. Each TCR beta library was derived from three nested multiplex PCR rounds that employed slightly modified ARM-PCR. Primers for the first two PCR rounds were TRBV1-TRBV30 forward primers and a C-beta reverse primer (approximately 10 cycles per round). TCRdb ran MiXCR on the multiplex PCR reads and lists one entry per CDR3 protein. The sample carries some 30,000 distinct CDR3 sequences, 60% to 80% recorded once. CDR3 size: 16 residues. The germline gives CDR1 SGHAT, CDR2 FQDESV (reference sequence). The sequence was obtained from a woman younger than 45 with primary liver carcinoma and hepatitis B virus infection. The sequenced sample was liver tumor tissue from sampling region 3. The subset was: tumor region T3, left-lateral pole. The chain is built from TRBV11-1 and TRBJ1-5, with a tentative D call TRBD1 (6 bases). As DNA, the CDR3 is TGTGGCAGCAGCCTAATCTCGACAGGACTCAATCAGCCCCAGCATTTT. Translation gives CGSSLISTGLNQPQHF.